Below, one TCR beta chain is given with its context. The antigen is undetermined. V was cut by 0 bases and J by 6 bases, with 10 bases left in between. Germline loops: CDR1 KGHDR, CDR2 SFDVKD. The CDR3 spans 14 residues. The data belong to a study of T cells after yellow fever vaccination. As for the study in general: Fractions of limited cellularity were prepared by means of SMART-Seq v4 Ultra Low Input. Study results and limitations: Subsequent to the booster, the majority of primary-vaccination clones reappeared (roughly 96% CD4, around 85% CD8). Secondary responses were weaker yet peaked faster, day 5 versus 15.

TCRdb re-called the 5' RACE reads with MiXCR, one entry per CDR3 protein. The table shows some 160,000 distinct CDR3 sequences, with around 9% occurring only once. The starting material was CD8+ T cells sorted from PBMCs, obtained 45 days after the yellow fever booster vaccination. The chain joins TRBV24-1 to TRBJ2-5; possibly TRBD1 or TRBD2 for D (5 bases each). This receptor was identified in a man aged 18 to 35 who received the YFV17D yellow fever vaccine. CDR3 sequence reads: CATSDLRWGKTQYF. In DNA form, the CDR3 reads TGTGCCACCAGTGATTTGCGGTGGGGGAAGACCCAGTACTTC.